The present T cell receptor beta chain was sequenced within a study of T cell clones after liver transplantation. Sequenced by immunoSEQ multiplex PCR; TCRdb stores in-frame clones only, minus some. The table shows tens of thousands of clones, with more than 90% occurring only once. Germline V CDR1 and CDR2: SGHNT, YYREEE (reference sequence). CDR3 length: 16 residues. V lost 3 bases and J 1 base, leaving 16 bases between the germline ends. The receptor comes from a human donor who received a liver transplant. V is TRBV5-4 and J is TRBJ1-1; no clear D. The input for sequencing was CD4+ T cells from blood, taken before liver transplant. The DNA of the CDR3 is TGTGCCAGCAGCTCTGCGGGCCGTCCAAGGAACACTGAAGCTTTCTTT. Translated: CASSSAGRPRNTEAFF.